A selection of T cell receptor beta chains follows, all from one sample in a study of control samples from healthy donors and cancer patients. Sequencing was performed with immunoSEQ multiplex PCR; in TCRdb, only in-frame clones are kept and a portion is missing. The sample lists 150,000 to 200,000 clones; 85% to 95% were seen once. The sample consisted of blood. These TCRs come from a woman younger than 30 in good health. Both conserved end residues are part of each CDR3. The D gene is left open where the match is weak. Some rows have no size entry. The others give once, few or many, or a class for an expanded clone.

size	D	V	J	DNA	CDR3
-	-	TRBV12-3/TRBV12-4	TRBJ2-1	TGTGCCATCCTGTCCGCAGGGAAGGAACGGTTCTTC	CAILSAGKERFF
-	-	TRBV5-4	TRBJ2-5	TGTGCCAGCAGCCCTCAGGAGGGCAGGAGAGAGACCCAGTACTTC	CASSPQEGRRETQYF
-	-	TRBV6-1	TRBJ2-3	TGTGCCAGCAGTGAAATAAGCGGCACAGATACGCAGTATTTT	CASSEISGTDTQYF
-	-	TRBV7-2	TRBJ1-6	TGTGCCAGCGTGGGCTCCTATAATTCACCCCTCCACTTT	CASVGSYNSPLHF
few	-	TRBV11-3	TRBJ1-1	TGTGCCAGCAGCTTAATCGGGCGGGCTGAAGCTTTCTTT	CASSLIGRAEAFF
-	-	TRBV29-1	TRBJ1-5	TGCAGCGTGGGGGCGGCCTTAAGTCAGCCCCAGCATTTT	CSVGAALSQPQHF
once	-	TRBV7-2	TRBJ2-3	TGTGCCAGCAGCTTAGACCGGGGGAGCACAGATACGCAGTATTTT	CASSLDRGSTDTQYF
-	TRBD2	TRBV2	TRBJ2-1	TGTGCCAGCATGAAGGGAGGGACCAATGAGCAGTTCTTC	CASMKGGTNEQFF
-	-	TRBV24-1	TRBJ2-2	TGTGCCACCAGTGATTCGGCGTGGAGGAGCACCGGGGAGCTGTTTTTT	CATSDSAWRSTGELFF
-	-	TRBV5-6	TRBJ2-7	TGTGCCAGCAGCTGGGGGAAAATAGGGGACGAGCAGTACTTC	CASSWGKIGDEQYF
-	-	TRBV6-5	TRBJ1-5	TGTGCCAGCAGTTACTCGGCCGGGAATCAGCCCCAGCATTTT	CASSYSAGNQPQHF
once	-	TRBV7-2	TRBJ2-4	TGTGCCAGCAGCTTAGGAAACATTCAGTACTTC	CASSLGNIQYF
-	TRBD1	TRBV7-2	TRBJ1-2	TGTGCCAGCAGCTTGACAGGGGGAAGCTCGAACACCTTC	CASSLTGGSSNTF
once	-	TRBV29-1	TRBJ2-5	TGCAGCGGACAGAATCAAGAGACCCAGTACTTC	CSGQNQETQYF
-	TRBD1	TRBV11-3	TRBJ1-1	TGTGCCAGCAGCTATCGGACAGGGAACACTGAAGCTTTCTTT	CASSYRTGNTEAFF
-	TRBD1	TRBV10-1	TRBJ1-5	TGCGCCAGTCCGGGACAGGGAAGGTCGGGCAATCAGCCCCAGCATTTT	CASPGQGRSGNQPQHF
-	TRBD2	TRBV28	TRBJ2-1	TGTGCCAGCAGTCGAGGACTAGCGGGAGTGGATGAGCAGTTCTTC	CASSRGLAGVDEQFF
-	-	TRBV5-4	TRBJ2-7	TGTGCCAGCAGCGCCGCGACTAGCTACGAGCAGTACTTC	CASSAATSYEQYF
-	-	TRBV6-7	TRBJ1-1	TGTGCCATCCTCCGGACAGATGAAGCTTTCTTT	CAILRTDEAFF
-	-	TRBV2	TRBJ1-3	TGTGCCAGCAGGGTCGTCCAAAGGGGGACTGGAAACACCATATATTTT	CASRVVQRGTGNTIYF
-	-	TRBV28	TRBJ1-3	TGTGCCAGCAGTCCAGCGGGGGGCACTGGAAACACCATATATTTT	CASSPAGGTGNTIYF
-	TRBD1	TRBV2	TRBJ2-7	TGTGCCAGCAGTGAGGGAATCGGACAGGGTCCATTCGAGCAGTACTTC	CASSEGIGQGPFEQYF
-	TRBD1	TRBV29-1	TRBJ2-2	TGCAGCGTTACTATCCCCAGGGGGCTAGGGACCGGGGAGCTGTTTTTT	CSVTIPRGLGTGELFF
-	-	TRBV10-3	TRBJ2-5	TGTGCCATCAGTGAATCCCCATTAAGCCAAGAGACCCAGTACTTC	CAISESPLSQETQYF
once	-	TRBV4-2	TRBJ2-7	TGTGCCAGCAGCCAAGAGTCCGATCCCGTCTACGAGCAGTACTTC	CASSQESDPVYEQYF
-	-	TRBV7-9	TRBJ1-1	TGTGCCAGCAGCTCCGAGGGCGGCACTGAAGCTTTCTTT	CASSSEGGTEAFF
-	TRBD2	TRBV6-2/TRBV6-3	TRBJ2-7	TGTGCCAGCAGCAGCGGACTAGCGTCCTACGAGCAGTACTTC	CASSSGLASYEQYF
-	-	TRBV6-5	TRBJ1-4	TGTGCCAGCAGTTCCCTTTTGGAGGGCCCTGAAAAACTGTTTTTT	CASSSLLEGPEKLFF
-	-	TRBV5-5	TRBJ2-7	TGTGCCAGCAGCTCCCAGTTGAACGCACCGACGCAGCAGTACTTC	CASSSQLNAPTQQYF
-	-	TRBV3-1/TRBV3-2	TRBJ1-1	TGTGCCAGCAGCCAATCCCAGAACGGGAACACTGAAGCTTTCTTT	CASSQSQNGNTEAFF
-	TRBD2	TRBV9	TRBJ2-1	TGTGCCAGCACAATCGGGGGGACCTACAATGAGCAGTTCTTC	CASTIGGTYNEQFF
-	TRBD2	TRBV27	TRBJ2-2	TGTGCCAGCAGTCGCCCGGGGAGGGCTCTCACCGGGGAGCTGTTTTTT	CASSRPGRALTGELFF
-	-	TRBV6-5	TRBJ1-3	TGTGCCAGCAGTTTGGGCTCTGGAAACACCATATATTTT	CASSLGSGNTIYF
-	-	TRBV3-1/TRBV3-2	TRBJ2-5	TGTGCCAGCAGCCAATTGGCAGGAAAGACCCAGTACTTC	CASSQLAGKTQYF
-	TRBD1	TRBV11-2	TRBJ2-4	TGTGCCAGCAGCGCAATCGACAGGGTGGAAAACATTCAGTACTTC	CASSAIDRVENIQYF
-	-	TRBV6-5	TRBJ1-6	TGTGCCACTAGGGGCTCGATATCTAATTCACCCCTCCACTTT	CATRGSISNSPLHF
once	-	TRBV29-1	TRBJ2-7	TGCAGCGGTAGAATTAACTACGAGCAGTACTTC	CSGRINYEQYF
-	-	TRBV12-5	TRBJ2-1	TGTGCTAGTGGTTTGTCCACAATCCCGGCGGTCTCCTACAATGAGCAGTTCTTC	CASGLSTIPAVSYNEQFF
-	TRBD1	TRBV3-1/TRBV3-2	TRBJ1-1	TGTGCCAGCACCCCTTATGGACAGGGGGCTGAAGCTTTCTTT	CASTPYGQGAEAFF
-	-	TRBV7-2	TRBJ2-3	TGTGCCAGCAGCTTACTGGGTATGAGGCCAGATACGCAGTATTTT	CASSLLGMRPDTQYF
-	TRBD1	TRBV23-1	TRBJ1-1	TGCGCCAGCAGTCAAGCCCCCGGGGGACAGGGGGACATGAACACTGAAGCTTTCTTT	CASSQAPGGQGDMNTEAFF
-	-	TRBV9	TRBJ2-6	TGTGCCAGCAGCACCCGACTGGTTGTAAATAGCTCTGGGGCCAACGTCCTGACTTTC	CASSTRLVVNSSGANVLTF
-	-	TRBV6-2/TRBV6-3	TRBJ1-1	TGTGCCAGCAGTTACCCGAGAAAATCCAACATGAACACTGAAGCTTTCTTT	CASSYPRKSNMNTEAFF
-	-	TRBV5-1	TRBJ2-6	TGCGCCAGCAGCTCCCCCGGGGAGGGGGATAGCTCTGGGGCCAACGTCCTGACTTTC	CASSSPGEGDSSGANVLTF
-	TRBD2	TRBV10-3	TRBJ2-7	TGTGCCATCAGTGGGACTAGCGGATCCTACGAGCAGTACTTC	CAISGTSGSYEQYF
-	-	TRBV21-1	TRBJ2-7	TGTGCCAGCAACCGATCAGGGGGCGGTGGCGACGAGCAGTACTTC	CASNRSGGGGDEQYF